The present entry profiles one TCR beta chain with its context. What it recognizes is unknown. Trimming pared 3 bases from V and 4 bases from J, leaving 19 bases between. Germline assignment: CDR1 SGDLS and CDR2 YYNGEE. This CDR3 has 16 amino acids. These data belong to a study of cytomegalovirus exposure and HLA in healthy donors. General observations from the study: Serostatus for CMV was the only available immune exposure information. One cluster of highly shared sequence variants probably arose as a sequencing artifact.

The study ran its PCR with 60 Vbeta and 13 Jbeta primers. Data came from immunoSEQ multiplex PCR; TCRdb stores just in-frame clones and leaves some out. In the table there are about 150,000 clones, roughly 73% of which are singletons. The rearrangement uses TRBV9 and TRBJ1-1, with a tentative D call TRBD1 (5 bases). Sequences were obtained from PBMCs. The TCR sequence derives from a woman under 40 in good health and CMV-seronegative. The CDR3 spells CASSAGPRAGLTEAFF. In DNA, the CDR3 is TGTGCCAGCAGCGCCGGCCCCCGGGCAGGGCTCACTGAAGCTTTCTTT.